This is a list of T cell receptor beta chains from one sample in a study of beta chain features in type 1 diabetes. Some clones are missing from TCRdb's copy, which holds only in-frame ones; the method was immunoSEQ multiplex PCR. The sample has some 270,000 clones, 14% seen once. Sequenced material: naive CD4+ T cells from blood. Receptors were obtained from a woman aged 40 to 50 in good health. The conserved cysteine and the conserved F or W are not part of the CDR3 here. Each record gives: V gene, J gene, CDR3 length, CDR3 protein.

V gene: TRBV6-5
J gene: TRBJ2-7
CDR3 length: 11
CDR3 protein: ASRRQGSYEQY

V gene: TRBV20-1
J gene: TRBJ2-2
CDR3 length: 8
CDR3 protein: SAGTGELF

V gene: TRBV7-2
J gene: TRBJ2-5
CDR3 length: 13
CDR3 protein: ASSLGVGIKETQY

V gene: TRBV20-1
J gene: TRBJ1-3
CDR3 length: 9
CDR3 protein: SASEGNTIY

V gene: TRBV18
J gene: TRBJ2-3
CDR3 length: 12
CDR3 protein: ASSKGQATDTQY

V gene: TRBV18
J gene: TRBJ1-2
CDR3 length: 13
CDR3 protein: ASSPQDGDNYGYT

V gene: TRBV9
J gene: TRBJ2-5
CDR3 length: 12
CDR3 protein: ASSSSGGVETQY

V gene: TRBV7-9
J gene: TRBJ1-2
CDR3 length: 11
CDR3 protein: ASSFGGVGGYT

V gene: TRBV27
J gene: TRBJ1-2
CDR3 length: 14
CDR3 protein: ASSLRPGYFNYGYT

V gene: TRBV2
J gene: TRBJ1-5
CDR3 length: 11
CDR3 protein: ASSDNRVQPQH

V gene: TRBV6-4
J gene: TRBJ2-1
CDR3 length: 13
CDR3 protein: ASSDTRGGYNEQF

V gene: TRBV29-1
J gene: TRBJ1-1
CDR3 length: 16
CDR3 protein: SVGRLGRAGTVNTEAF

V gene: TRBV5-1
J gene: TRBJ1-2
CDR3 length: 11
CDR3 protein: ASSPLSGYGYT

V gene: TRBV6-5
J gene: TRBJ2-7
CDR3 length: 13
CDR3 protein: ASSYGSGETYEQY

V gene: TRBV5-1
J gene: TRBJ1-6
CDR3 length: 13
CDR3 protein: ASSWASGSDSPLH

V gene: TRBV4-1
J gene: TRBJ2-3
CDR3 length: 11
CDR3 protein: ASSPLATDTQY

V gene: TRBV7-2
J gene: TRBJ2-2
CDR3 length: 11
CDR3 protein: ASSSYYPGELF

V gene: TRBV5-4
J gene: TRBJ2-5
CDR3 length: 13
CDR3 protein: ASSFGTSGQETQY

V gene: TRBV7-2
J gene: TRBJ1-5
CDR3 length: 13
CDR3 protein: ASSLALTANQPQH

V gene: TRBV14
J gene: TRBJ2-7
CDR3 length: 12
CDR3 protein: ASSPRGLTYEQY

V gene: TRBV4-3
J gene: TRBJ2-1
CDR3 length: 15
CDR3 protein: ASSQGGSSGGPKEQF

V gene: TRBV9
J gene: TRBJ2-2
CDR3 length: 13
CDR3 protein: ASSSLPGVSGELF

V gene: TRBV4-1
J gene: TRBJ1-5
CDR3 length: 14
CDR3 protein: ASSIAGGGGNQPQH

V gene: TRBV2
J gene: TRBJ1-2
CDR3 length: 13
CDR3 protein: ASSEVQGVGYGYT

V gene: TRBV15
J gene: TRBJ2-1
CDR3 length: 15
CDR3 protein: ATSRALGGVSYNEQF

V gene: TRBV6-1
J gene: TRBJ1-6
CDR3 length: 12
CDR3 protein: ASRMGQGSKTLH

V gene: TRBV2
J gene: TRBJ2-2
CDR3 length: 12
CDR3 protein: ASSEALRGGELF

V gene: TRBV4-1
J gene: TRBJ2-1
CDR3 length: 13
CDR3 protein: ASSLTSGGYNEQF

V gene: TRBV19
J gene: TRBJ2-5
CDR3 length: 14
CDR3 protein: ASSKIGGSYYETQY

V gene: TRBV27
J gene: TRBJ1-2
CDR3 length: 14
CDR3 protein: ASSFQRSPANYGYT

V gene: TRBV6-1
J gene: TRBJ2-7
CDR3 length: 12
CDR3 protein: ASTSGRARLEQY

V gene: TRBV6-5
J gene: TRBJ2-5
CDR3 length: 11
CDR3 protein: ASSRRESETQY

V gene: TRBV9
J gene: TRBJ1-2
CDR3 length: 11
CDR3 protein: ASSVQQGYGYT

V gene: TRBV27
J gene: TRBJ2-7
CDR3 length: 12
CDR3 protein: ASSQTGVFYEQY

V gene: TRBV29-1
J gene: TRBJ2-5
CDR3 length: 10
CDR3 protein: SADRAQETQY

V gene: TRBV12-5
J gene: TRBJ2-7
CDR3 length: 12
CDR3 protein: ASAGGALLIEQY